Each of the 26 T cell receptor beta chains below was sequenced from the same sample in a study of brain T cells in children with intractable seizures (dated by TCRdb to the early 2020s). Libraries were built with the immunoSEQ multiplex PCR assay. TCRdb took this table from immuneACCESS and kept in-frame rearrangements with V and J called. Such tables lack part of the clones; where checked against another copy, unresolved V genes explain under half of the gap, and the rest is unexplained. The sample table lists roughly 110,000 clones, approximately 94% of them with a count of one. The ten largest clones take up 3.8% of the sample. The time point label corresponds to: resected brain tissue, or blood drawn just prior to surgery. This specimen consisted of peripheral blood, obtained at surgery. These receptors were obtained from a boy less than two years old with hemimegalencephaly and intractable seizures.

The J gene is TRBJ2-3, the V gene TRBV27; perhaps TRBD2 as D (6 bases). This CDR3 has 13 amino acids. Trimming left V 7 bases short and J 1 base short, with 9 bases between. Germline V gene sequence: CDR1 MNHEY, CDR2 SMNVEV (reference sequence). CDR3 sequence (DNA): TGTGCCAGCACCGGACTACGCACAGATACGCAGTATTTT. Protein sequence: CASTGLRTDTQYF.

The rearrangement links TRBV5-1 to TRBJ2-1, with 11 nucleotides matching TRBD1. The CDR3 totals 14 residues. V was clipped by 4 bases and J by 6 bases; unmatched bases: 3. Germline CDR1 SGHRS, CDR2 YFSETQ. The CDR3 reads CASSPGTGGNEQFF. The CDR3 coding sequence is TGCGCCAGCAGCCCTGGGACAGGGGGCAATGAGCAGTTCTTC. The variable domain in full, with the rest retrieved from reference TRBV5-1 and TRBJ2-1, is KAGVTQTPRYLIKTRGQQVTLSCSPISGHRSVSWYQQTPGQGLQFLFEYFSETQRNKGNFPGRFSGRQFSNSRSEMNVSTLELGDSALYLCASSPGTGGNEQFFGPGTRLTVL.

V and J are TRBV4-1 and TRBJ1-5; D may be TRBD1 (5 bases). The CDR3 is 17 amino acids. CDR1 MGHRA and CDR2 YSYEKL come from the germline V gene. V lost 3 bases to trimming and J lost 2 bases, with 17 bases between them. Here the CDR3 reads CASSHTNGALGNQPQHF. The CDR3 DNA sequence: TGCGCCAGCAGCCACACTAACGGGGCCCTGGGCAATCAGCCCCAGCATTTT.

The rearrangement joins TRBV4-2 to TRBJ2-2; 8 nucleotides agree with TRBD2. In germline, CDR1 is LGHNA, CDR2 YNFKEQ. The CDR3 has 21 amino acids. Germline trimming cut 0 bases from V and 1 base from J; bases unmatched to any gene: 16. For the CDR3, the DNA is TGTGCCAGCAGCCAAGAAGAGTCGGGCCTAGCGGGCGAATTGAACACCGGGGAGCTGTTTTTT. Translation: CASSQEESGLAGELNTGELFF.

The CDR3 sequence: CASSSAGRFYEQYF. CDR3 nucleotides: TGTGCCAGCAGTTCGGCGGGACGATTCTACGAGCAGTACTTC. The rearrangement links TRBV11-2 to TRBJ2-7; D may be TRBD2 (6 bases). The V end was cut by 6 bases, the J end by 3 bases, with 15 bases between. The CDR3 runs 14 residues. Germline-derived CDR1 and CDR2 are SGHAT and FQNNGV.

The genes are TRBV28 and TRBJ2-5; possibly TRBD1 or TRBD2 for D (5 bases each). Germline CDR1 reads MDHEN; CDR2 reads SYDVKM. The V end was cut by 3 bases, the J end by 4 bases, with 12 bases between. The CDR3 is 14 amino acids. The CDR3 region is CASSFTGAGETQYF. The CDR3 DNA reads TGTGCCAGCAGTTTCACCGGGGCCGGAGAGACCCAGTACTTC.

The chain employs TRBV6-6 and TRBJ1-2, with 10 bases that match TRBD1. The length of the CDR3 is 15 residues. Germline-derived CDR1 and CDR2 are MNHNY and SVGAGI (reference sequence). After removal of 0 bases from V and 4 bases from J, the junction contained 2 bases not matched to a gene. CDR3 DNA sequence: TGTGCCAGCAGTTACTCGACAGGGGGCGCCTATGGCTACACCTTC. Translating gives CASSYSTGGAYGYTF.

The V call is TRBV11-3, the J call TRBJ2-7, with TRBD2 matching 8 bases. The CDR3 runs to 14 residues. The V and J ends lost 5 bases and 4 bases, in that order; junction bases with no gene match: 7. Germline loops: CDR1 SGHNT, CDR2 YENEEA. The CDR3 DNA reads TGTGCCAGCAGCGTTAGCGGGGAAGTATACGAGCAGTACTTC. Encoded protein: CASSVSGEVYEQYF. Drawing the rest from reference TRBV11-3 and TRBJ2-7, the complete variable domain is EAGVVQSPRYKIIEKKQPVAFWCNPISGHNTLYWYLQNLGQGPELLIRYENEEAVDDSQLPKDRFSAERLKGVDSTLKIQPAELGDSAVYLCASSVSGEVYEQYFGPGTRLTVT.

J is TRBJ1-4 and V is TRBV7-9; 9 bases are shared with TRBD1. V shed 5 bases and J 8 bases; nucleotides not matched to a gene: 9. Germline CDR1 SEHNR, CDR2 FQNEAQ (reference sequence). The CDR3 spans 15 residues. Written as DNA, the CDR3 is TGTGCCAGCAGCGATGGACAGGGGATGAACGAAAAACTGTTTTTT. Amino acid sequence: CASSDGQGMNEKLFF.

The chain has TRBV4-1 and TRBJ1-2; D is uncertain. Trimming cost V 1 base and J 4 bases, with 10 bases left between them. CDR3 length: 14 residues. Germline V gene lookup returns CDR1 MGHRA and CDR2 YSYEKL. The CDR3 spells CASSQVVFSYGYTF. The CDR3 DNA follows: TGCGCCAGCAGCCAAGTAGTTTTCAGCTATGGCTACACCTTC.

Only one count was recorded for this clone. CDR3 loop: CASSEVGAPLYGYTF. CDR3 nucleotide sequence: TGTGCCAGCAGTGAAGTGGGGGCCCCCCTCTATGGCTACACCTTC. The gene calls are TRBV6-1 and TRBJ1-2; D is possibly TRBD1 (6 bases). This CDR3 region has 15 residues. CDR1 and CDR2 (germline): MNHNS, SASEGT. With 1 base removed from V and 4 bases from J, the gap between germline ends came to 13 bases.

This clone appeared a single time. The chain couples TRBV11-2 to TRBJ2-1; 10 positions match TRBD2. CDR1 is SGHAT and CDR2 is FQNNGV in the germline V gene. CDR3 length: 17 amino acids. The trim removed 4 bases at V and 2 bases at J, leaving 8 bases unmatched. CDR3 region: CASSSLAGVMTYNEQFF. For the CDR3, the DNA is TGTGCCAGCAGCTCCCTAGCGGGAGTGATGACCTACAATGAGCAGTTCTTC.

The rearrangement links TRBV9 to TRBJ1-6; D is unclear. The germline CDR1 and CDR2 sequences are SGDLS and YYNGEE. CDR3 length equals 13 residues. V lost 4 bases to trimming and J lost 9 bases, with 11 bases between them. DNA for the CDR3: TGTGCCAGCAGCCCTTCGGGGAGTTCACCCCTCCACTTT. Translated, it gives CASSPSGSSPLHF.

The sample holds one count of this clone. The V gene is TRBV6-5, the J gene TRBJ1-5; no firm D call. V lost 6 bases, J lost 2 bases, and 5 bases lay in between. Germline CDR1 is MNHEY and CDR2 is SVGAGI. CDR3 length equals 12 residues. CDR3 in amino acids: CASRRGNQPQHF. The CDR3 bases are TGTGCCAGCAGGAGGGGCAATCAGCCCCAGCATTTT.

This clone has a single count. The V and J genes are TRBV7-2 and TRBJ2-2; TRBD2 matches at 10 bases. The CDR3 consists of 15 residues. CDR1 SGHTA and CDR2 FQGNSA come from the germline V gene. V dropped 1 base and J dropped 9; count of bases not matched to a gene: 5. As DNA, the CDR3 is TGTGCCAGCAGCTTAGATCCTAGCGGGAGAAGGGAGCTGTTTTTT. Translated, it gives CASSLDPSGRRELFF. Using reference TRBV7-2 and TRBJ2-2 for the parts outside the CDR3, the full variable domain is GAGVSQSPSNKVTEKGKDVELRCDPISGHTALYWYRQSLGQGLEFLIYFQGNSAPDKSGLPSDRFSAERTGGSVSTLTIQRTQQEDSAVYLCASSLDPSGRRELFFGEGSRLTVL.

The gene calls are TRBV27 and TRBJ1-1; the D is unclear. With 6 bases removed from V and 0 bases from J, the gap between germline ends came to 11 bases. The CDR3 is 14 amino acids. Per germline, CDR1 MNHEY and CDR2 SMNVEV (reference sequence). DNA of the CDR3: TGTGCCAGCAGCCGGGCTCCATTGAACACTGAAGCTTTCTTT. Its protein product is CASSRAPLNTEAFF.

This clone was found once. The V call is TRBV3-1 (or the pseudogene TRBV3-2), the J call TRBJ1-3, with D unclear. Deletions cut 3 bases from V and 4 bases from J, with 16 bases between. In germline, CDR1 is LGHDT, CDR2 YNNKEL (reference sequence). The CDR3 extends over 16 amino acids. CDR3 in DNA: TGTGCCAGCAGCCAGCCTCACGCGCCGGGAGGAAACACCATATATTTT. This sequence encodes CASSQPHAPGGNTIYF.

The rearrangement uses TRBV12-3 or TRBV12-4 and TRBJ1-1, with no clear D. Trimming shortened V by 1 base and J by 5 bases, and 5 bases separated the two germline ends. The CDR3 contains 12 residues. The CDR3 here is CASSLGLTEAFF. The CDR3 coding sequence is TGTGCCAGCAGTTTAGGGTTGACTGAAGCTTTCTTT.

The genes are TRBV27 and TRBJ1-1, with D possibly matching TRBD1 (5 bases). This CDR3 spans 14 amino acids. V lost 0 bases to trimming and J lost 4 bases, with 9 bases between them. Germline loops: CDR1 MNHEY, CDR2 SMNVEV (reference sequence). This CDR3 reads CASSLSGGGTEAFF. CDR3 nucleotide sequence: TGTGCCAGCAGTTTATCGGGGGGAGGCACTGAAGCTTTCTTT.

This clone showed up just once. The J gene is TRBJ2-3, the V gene TRBV27; weak D call: TRBD2 (6 bases). V shed 7 bases and J shed 2 bases, with 10 bases lying between them. The CDR3 covers 13 residues. CDR1 MNHEY and CDR2 SMNVEV come from the germline V gene (reference sequence). CDR3 residues: CASMQGLTDTQYF. The CDR3 coding sequence is TGTGCCAGCATGCAGGGACTCACAGATACGCAGTATTTT.

The rearrangement uses TRBV6-1 and TRBJ1-5; D remains unclear. Trimming stripped 1 base from V and 5 bases from J, with 6 bases between. The CDR3 runs 13 residues. The germline gives CDR1 MNHNS, CDR2 SASEGT. In DNA form, the CDR3 reads TGTGCCAGCAGTGAAGTGCAGGATCAGCCCCAGCATTTT. As protein: CASSEVQDQPQHF.

J is TRBJ1-1 and V is TRBV6-5; TRBD1 matches at 10 bases. Germline CDR1 and CDR2: MNHEY and SVGAGI. With 4 bases clipped from V and 1 base from J, the junction kept 3 bases outside the gene matches. This CDR3 contains 15 residues. This CDR3 reads CASSSRTGGNTEAFF. In DNA form, the CDR3 reads TGTGCCAGCAGTTCCCGGACAGGGGGGAACACTGAAGCTTTCTTT.

V usage is TRBV25-1 and J usage is TRBJ1-5; D might be TRBD1 (6 bases). Germline values: CDR1 MGHDK, CDR2 SYGVNS. The CDR3 has 14 amino acids. Trimming stripped 4 bases from V and 7 bases from J, with 14 bases between. Here the CDR3 DNA reads TGTGCCAGCAGTGGCCGGGGGGGCGGACAGCCCCAGCATTTT. As protein: CASSGRGGGQPQHF. The whole variable domain, remainder taken from reference TRBV25-1 and TRBJ1-5, is EADIYQTPRYLVIGTGKKITLECSQTMGHDKMYWYQQDPGMELHLIHYSYGVNSTEKGDLSSESTVSRIRTEHFPLTLESARPSHTSQYLCASSGRGGGQPQHFGDGTRLSIL.

The CDR3 DNA follows: TGTGCCAGCAGCCCCGGCTACCCGAACACCGGGGAGCTGTTTTTT. This translates into CASSPGYPNTGELFF. The chain has TRBV3-1 (or the pseudogene TRBV3-2) and TRBJ2-2; D not resolved. V was shortened by 4 bases and J by 0 bases, with 9 bases between the two germline ends. Germline CDR1 reads LGHDT; CDR2 reads YNNKEL (reference sequence). CDR3 length: 15 amino acids.

The chain combines TRBV25-1 with TRBJ2-1; D remains unclear. Trimming left V 4 bases short and J 8 bases short, with 12 bases between. This CDR3 is 13 amino acids long. CDR1 and CDR2 (germline): MGHDK, SYGVNS. The CDR3 here is CASSVRVGDEQFF. The CDR3 DNA reads as TGTGCCAGCAGTGTCCGGGTGGGTGATGAGCAGTTCTTC. Complete variable domain (other parts from reference TRBV25-1 and TRBJ2-1): EADIYQTPRYLVIGTGKKITLECSQTMGHDKMYWYQQDPGMELHLIHYSYGVNSTEKGDLSSESTVSRIRTEHFPLTLESARPSHTSQYLCASSVRVGDEQFFGPGTRLTVL.

This sequence joins TRBV7-6 and TRBJ1-5; D remains unclear. The germline CDR1 and CDR2 sequences are SGHVS and FNYEAQ. With 3 bases removed from V and 5 bases from J, the gap between germline ends came to 11 bases. The CDR3 runs 14 residues. The CDR3 sequence is CASSLRRADQPQHF. CDR3 coding DNA: TGTGCCAGCAGCTTGAGGAGGGCAGATCAGCCCCAGCATTTT.